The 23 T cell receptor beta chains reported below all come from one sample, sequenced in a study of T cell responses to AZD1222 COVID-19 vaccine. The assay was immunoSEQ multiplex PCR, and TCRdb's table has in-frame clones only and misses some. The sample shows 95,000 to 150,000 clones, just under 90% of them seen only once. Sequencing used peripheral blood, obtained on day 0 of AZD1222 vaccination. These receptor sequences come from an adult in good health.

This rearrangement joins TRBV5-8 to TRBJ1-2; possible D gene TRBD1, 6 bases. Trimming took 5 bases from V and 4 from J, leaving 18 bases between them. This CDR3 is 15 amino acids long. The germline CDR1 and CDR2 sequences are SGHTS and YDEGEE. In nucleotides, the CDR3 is TGTGCCAGCAGATGGAGCGGGGGCGCAACCTATGGCTACACCTTC. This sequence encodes CASRWSGGATYGYTF.

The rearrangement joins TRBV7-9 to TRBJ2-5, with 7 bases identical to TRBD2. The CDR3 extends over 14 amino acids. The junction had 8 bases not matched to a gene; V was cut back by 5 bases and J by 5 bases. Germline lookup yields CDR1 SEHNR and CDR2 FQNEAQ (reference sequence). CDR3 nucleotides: TGTGCCAGCAGCGTACCGGGAGGAGGGGAGACCCAGTACTTC. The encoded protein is CASSVPGGGETQYF.

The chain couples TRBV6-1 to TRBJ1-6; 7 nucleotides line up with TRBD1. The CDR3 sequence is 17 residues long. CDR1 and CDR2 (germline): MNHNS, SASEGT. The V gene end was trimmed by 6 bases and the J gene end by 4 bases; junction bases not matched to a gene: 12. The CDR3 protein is CASRETPDRIYNSPLHF. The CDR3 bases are TGTGCCAGCAGGGAAACTCCGGACAGGATTTATAATTCACCCCTCCACTTT.

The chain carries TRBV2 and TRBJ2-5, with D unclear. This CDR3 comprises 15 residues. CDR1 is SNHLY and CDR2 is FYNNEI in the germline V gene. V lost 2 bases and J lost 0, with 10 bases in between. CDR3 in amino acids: CASSERPLYQETQYF. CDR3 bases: TGTGCCAGCAGTGAAAGGCCTCTTTACCAAGAGACCCAGTACTTC.

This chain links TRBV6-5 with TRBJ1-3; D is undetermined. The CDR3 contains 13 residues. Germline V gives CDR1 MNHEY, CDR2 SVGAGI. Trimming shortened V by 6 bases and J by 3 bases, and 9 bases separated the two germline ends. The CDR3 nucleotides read TGTGCCAGCAGGGGATACCGTGGAAACACCATATATTTT. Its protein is CASRGYRGNTIYF.

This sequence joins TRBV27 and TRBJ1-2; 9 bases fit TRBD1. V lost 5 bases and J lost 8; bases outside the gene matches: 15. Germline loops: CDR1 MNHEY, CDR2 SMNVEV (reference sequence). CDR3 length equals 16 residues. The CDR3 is CASSPLPGTGRYGYTF. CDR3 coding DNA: TGTGCCAGCAGTCCCCTCCCCGGGACAGGGAGGTACGGCTACACCTTC.

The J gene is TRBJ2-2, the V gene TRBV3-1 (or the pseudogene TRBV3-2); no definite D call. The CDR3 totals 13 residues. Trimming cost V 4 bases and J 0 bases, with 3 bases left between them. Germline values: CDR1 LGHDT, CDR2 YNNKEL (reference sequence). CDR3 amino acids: CASSPTNTGELFF. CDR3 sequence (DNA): TGTGCCAGCAGCCCCACGAACACCGGGGAGCTGTTTTTT.

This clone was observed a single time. CDR3: CASGPLAGKNEQFF. The CDR3, as DNA: TGTGCCAGCGGTCCACTAGCGGGGAAGAATGAGCAGTTCTTC. V gene TRBV27 combines with J gene TRBJ2-1; 10 bases are a match to TRBD2. The germline CDR1 and CDR2 sequences are MNHEY and SMNVEV (reference sequence). The CDR3 spans 14 residues. The V segment lost 8 bases and the J segment 7 bases; nucleotides outside the gene matches: 8.

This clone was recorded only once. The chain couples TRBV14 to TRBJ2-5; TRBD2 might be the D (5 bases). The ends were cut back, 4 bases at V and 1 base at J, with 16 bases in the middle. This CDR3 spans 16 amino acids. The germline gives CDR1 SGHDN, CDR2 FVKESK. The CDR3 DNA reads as TGTGCCAGCAGCCGAGGACTGCAGACTCCCCAAGAGACCCAGTACTTC. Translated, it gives CASSRGLQTPQETQYF.

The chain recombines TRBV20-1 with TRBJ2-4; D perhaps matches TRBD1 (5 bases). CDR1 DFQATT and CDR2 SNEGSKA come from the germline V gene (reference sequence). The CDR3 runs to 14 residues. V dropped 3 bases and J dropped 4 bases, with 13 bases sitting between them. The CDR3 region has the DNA TGCAGTGCTAGTATGGGGCAAGGAAAAAACATTCAGTACTTC. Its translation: CSASMGQGKNIQYF.

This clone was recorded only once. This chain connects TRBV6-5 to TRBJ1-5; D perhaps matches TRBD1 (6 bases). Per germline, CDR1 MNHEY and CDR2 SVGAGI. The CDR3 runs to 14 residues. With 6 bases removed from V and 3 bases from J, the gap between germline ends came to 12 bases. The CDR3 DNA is TGTGCCAGCAGACCCACAGGGACCAATCAGCCCCAGCATTTT. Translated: CASRPTGTNQPQHF.

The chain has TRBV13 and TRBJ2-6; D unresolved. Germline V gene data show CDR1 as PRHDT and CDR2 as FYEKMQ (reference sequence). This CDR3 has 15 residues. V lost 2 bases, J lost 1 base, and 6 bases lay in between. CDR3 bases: TGTGCCAGCAGCTTATCTAGATCTGGGGCCAACGTCCTGACTTTC. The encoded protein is CASSLSRSGANVLTF.

CDR3 nucleotides: TGTGCCAGCAGAGGAAACGGGGCAGGCCAAGAGACCCAGTACTTC. Translating it yields CASRGNGAGQETQYF. The chain uses TRBV6-5 and TRBJ2-5, with D possibly being TRBD1 or TRBD2 (5 bases each). In germline, CDR1 is MNHEY, CDR2 SVGAGI. The CDR3 has 15 residues. The V gene lost 6 bases and the J gene lost 1 base, with 15 bases spanning the gap.

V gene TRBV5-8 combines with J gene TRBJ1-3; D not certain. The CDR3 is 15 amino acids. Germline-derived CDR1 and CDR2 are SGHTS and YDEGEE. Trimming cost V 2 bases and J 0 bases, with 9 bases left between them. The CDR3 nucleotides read TGTGCCAGCAGCTTCGGTACAAGCTCTGGAAACACCATATATTTT. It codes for CASSFGTSSGNTIYF.

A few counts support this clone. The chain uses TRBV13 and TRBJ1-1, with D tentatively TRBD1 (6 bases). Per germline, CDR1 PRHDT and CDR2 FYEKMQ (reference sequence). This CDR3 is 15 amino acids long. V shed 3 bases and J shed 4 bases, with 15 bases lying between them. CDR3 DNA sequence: TGTGCCAGCAGCTTGCTTGGGGGGCAGGGCACTGAAGCTTTCTTT. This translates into CASSLLGGQGTEAFF.

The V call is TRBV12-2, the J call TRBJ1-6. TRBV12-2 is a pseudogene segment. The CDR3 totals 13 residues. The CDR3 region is CAAHRDSNSPLHF. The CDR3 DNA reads TGTGCAGCACACCGGGATTCTAATTCACCCCTCCACTTT.

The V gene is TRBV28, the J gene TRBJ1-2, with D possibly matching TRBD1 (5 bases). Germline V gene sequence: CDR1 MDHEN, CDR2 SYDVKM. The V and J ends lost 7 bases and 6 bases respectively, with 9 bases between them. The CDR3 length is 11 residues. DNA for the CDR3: TGTGCCAGCACGGGGGGTAATGGCTACACCTTC. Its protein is CASTGGNGYTF.

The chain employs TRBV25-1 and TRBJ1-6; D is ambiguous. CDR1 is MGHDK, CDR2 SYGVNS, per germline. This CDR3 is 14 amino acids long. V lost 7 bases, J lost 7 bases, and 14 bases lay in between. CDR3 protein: CASKFGRSNSPLHF. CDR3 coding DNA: TGTGCCAGCAAATTCGGCAGGTCCAATTCACCCCTCCACTTT.

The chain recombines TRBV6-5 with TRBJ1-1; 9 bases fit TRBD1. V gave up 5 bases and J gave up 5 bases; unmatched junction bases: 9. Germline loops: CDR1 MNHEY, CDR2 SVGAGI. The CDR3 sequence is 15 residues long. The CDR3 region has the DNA TGTGCCAGCAGTAGAGGGAACAGGGGGCGAACTGAAGCTTTCTTT. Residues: CASSRGNRGRTEAFF.

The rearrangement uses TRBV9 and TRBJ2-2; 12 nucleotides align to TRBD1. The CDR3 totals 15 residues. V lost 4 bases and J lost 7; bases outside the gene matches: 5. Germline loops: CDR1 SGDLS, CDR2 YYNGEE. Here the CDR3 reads CASSRDRGQGGELFF. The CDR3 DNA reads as TGTGCCAGCAGCCGGGACAGGGGGCAAGGCGGGGAGCTGTTTTTT.

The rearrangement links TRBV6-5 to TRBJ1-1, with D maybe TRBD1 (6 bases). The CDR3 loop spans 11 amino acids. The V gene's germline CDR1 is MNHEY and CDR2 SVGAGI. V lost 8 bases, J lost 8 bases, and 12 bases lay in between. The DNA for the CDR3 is TGTGCCAGCCTAAACAGGGCAGAAGCTTTCTTT. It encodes CASLNRAEAFF.

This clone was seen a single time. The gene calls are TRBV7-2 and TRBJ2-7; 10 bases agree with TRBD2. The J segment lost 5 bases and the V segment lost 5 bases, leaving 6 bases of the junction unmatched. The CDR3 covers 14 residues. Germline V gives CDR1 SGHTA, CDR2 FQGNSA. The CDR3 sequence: CASSPGLAMDEQYF. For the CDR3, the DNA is TGTGCCAGCAGCCCGGGACTAGCGATGGACGAGCAGTACTTC.

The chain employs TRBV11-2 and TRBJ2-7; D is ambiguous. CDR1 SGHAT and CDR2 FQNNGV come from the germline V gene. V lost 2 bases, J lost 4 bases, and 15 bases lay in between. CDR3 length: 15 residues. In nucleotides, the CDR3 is TGTGCCAGCAGCTTAATTCCGGGTTACGGATACGAGCAGTACTTC. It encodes CASSLIPGYGYEQYF.